The 16 T cell receptor beta chains listed next were all sequenced from one sample in a study of cytomegalovirus exposure and HLA in healthy donors. This PCR relied on a set of 60 Vbeta primers and 13 Jbeta primers. Sequencing was performed with immunoSEQ multiplex PCR; in TCRdb, only in-frame clones are kept and a portion is missing. The sample records approximately 300,000 clones, 70% to 90% being singletons. The sequenced material came from PBMCs. The origin of the receptors is a woman in her 40s in good health and CMV-seropositive.

The CDR3 spells CASSSQGNYEQYF. Written as DNA, the CDR3 is TGCGCCAGCAGTTCCCAGGGGAACTACGAGCAGTACTTC. The chain links TRBV5-1 to TRBJ2-7, with a weak D call TRBD1 (6 bases). V shed 5 bases and J shed 3 bases, with 12 bases lying between them. The CDR3 has 13 residues. CDR1 SGHRS and CDR2 YFSETQ come from the germline V gene.

This chain joins TRBV9 and TRBJ2-2; the match to TRBD1 covers 8 bases. Germline V gives CDR1 SGDLS, CDR2 YYNGEE. The CDR3 is made up of 16 amino acids. V dropped 1 base and J dropped 4; count of bases not matched to a gene: 6. The DNA for the CDR3 is TGTGCCAGCAGCGTACGACAGGGGCGAGGCACCGGGGAGCTGTTTTTT. Its protein product is CASSVRQGRGTGELFF.

This chain links TRBV9 with TRBJ2-1; 16 positions match TRBD2. The CDR3 has 15 residues. V lost 3 bases and J lost 7; bases outside the gene matches: 1. Germline V gene sequence: CDR1 SGDLS, CDR2 YYNGEE. The CDR3 here is CASSAGLAGGNEQFF. CDR3 in DNA: TGTGCCAGCAGCGCGGGACTAGCGGGAGGGAATGAGCAGTTCTTC.

The J gene is TRBJ2-1, the V gene TRBV9; TRBD2 matches 9 bases. Germline V gives CDR1 SGDLS, CDR2 YYNGEE. V trimming: 4 bases; J trimming: 3 bases; junction bases outside the gene matches: 5. The CDR3 is 15 amino acids. For the CDR3, the DNA is TGTGCCAGCAGCCTTGGGCGGGAGGGCTACAATGAGCAGTTCTTC. Its translation: CASSLGREGYNEQFF.

V gene TRBV30 combines with J gene TRBJ2-5; 8 bases fit TRBD2. Germline CDR1 and CDR2: GTSNPN and SVGIG (reference sequence). The length of the CDR3 is 15 residues. Germline trimming cut 2 bases from V and 5 bases from J; bases unmatched to any gene: 10. Here the CDR3 DNA reads TGTGCCTGGAGTTCCGGGACTAGGTCCGGGGAGACCCAGTACTTC. Amino acid sequence: CAWSSGTRSGETQYF.

This chain links TRBV10-3 with TRBJ2-2, with D unresolved. This CDR3 spans 13 amino acids. V lost 4 bases and J lost 7, with 10 bases in between. Germline CDR1 ENHRY, CDR2 SYGVKD. CDR3 in amino acids: CAISGSVVGELFF. CDR3 DNA: TGTGCCATCAGTGGGTCTGTCGTCGGGGAGCTGTTTTTT.

The genes are TRBV7-6 and TRBJ2-3; a weak D match, TRBD1 (6 bases). Per the germline V gene, CDR1 is SGHVS and CDR2 is FNYEAQ. The CDR3 totals 16 residues. V lost 0 bases and J 5 bases, leaving 15 bases between the germline ends. The CDR3 sequence: CASSLAPGEDGDTQYF. As DNA, the CDR3 is TGTGCCAGCAGCTTAGCACCAGGGGAAGATGGAGATACGCAGTATTTT.

This clone was counted a single time. This chain joins TRBV15 and TRBJ2-2; 15 nucleotides line up with TRBD2. In germline, CDR1 is LNHNV, CDR2 YYDKDF (reference sequence). V lost 3 bases to trimming and J lost 6 bases; unmatched junction nucleotides: 17. This CDR3 contains 21 residues. The CDR3 is CATSRPSGLAGGPPTAGELFF. The CDR3 nucleotides are TGTGCCACCAGCAGGCCGAGCGGACTAGCGGGAGGGCCCCCGACGGCCGGGGAGCTGTTTTTT. The full variable domain, its missing parts supplied by reference TRBV15 and TRBJ2-2, is DAMVIQNPRYQVTQFGKPVTLSCSQTLNHNVMYWYQQKSSQAPKLLFHYYDKDFNNEADTPDNFQSRRPNTSFCFLDIRSPGLGDTAMYLCATSRPSGLAGGPPTAGELFFGEGSRLTVL.

V is TRBV5-1 and J is TRBJ2-3; TRBD2 aligns across 7 bases. The CDR3 spans 16 residues. Germline CDR1 is SGHRS and CDR2 is YFSETQ. V trimming: 3 bases; J trimming: 4 bases; junction bases outside the gene matches: 11. The CDR3 nucleotides read TGCGCCAGCAGCTCGTGGGGGGGAGGGGCCGCAGATACGCAGTATTTT. Its protein is CASSSWGGGAADTQYF.

As regards this clone: One junction end disagrees with the germline gene, perhaps due to a read error. The chain combines TRBV7-9 with TRBJ2-1; a weak D match, TRBD2 (5 bases). Germline CDR1 is SEHNR and CDR2 is FQNEAQ (reference sequence). CDR3 length: 16 amino acids. The CDR3 DNA reads TGTTCCAGCAGCCCCCGATATCTTTTAGCGCACAATGAGCAGTTCTTC. It specifies CSSSPRYLLAHNEQFF. Looking up the rest from reference TRBV7-9 and TRBJ2-1 gives the full variable domain: DTGVSQNPRHKITKRGQNVTFRCDPISEHNRLYWYRQTLGQGPEFLTYFQNEAQLEKSRLLSDRFSAERPKGSFSTLEIQRTEQGDSAMYLCSSSPRYLLAHNEQFFGPGTRLTVL.

The chain recombines TRBV5-1 with TRBJ2-5; 8 bases line up with TRBD2. Germline lookup yields CDR1 SGHRS and CDR2 YFSETQ. J lost 4 bases, V lost 0 bases, and 11 bases had no gene match. The CDR3 is 17 amino acids. The chain's CDR3 is CASSLEGAGVRRETQYF. In DNA form, the CDR3 reads TGCGCCAGCAGCTTGGAAGGAGCGGGAGTAAGGAGAGAGACCCAGTACTTC. Full variable domain (outside the CDR3, taken from reference TRBV5-1 and TRBJ2-5): KAGVTQTPRYLIKTRGQQVTLSCSPISGHRSVSWYQQTPGQGLQFLFEYFSETQRNKGNFPGRFSGRQFSNSRSEMNVSTLELGDSALYLCASSLEGAGVRRETQYFGPGTRLLVL.

The chain links TRBV5-1 to TRBJ2-5, with 10 bases fitting TRBD2. The V gene end was trimmed by 4 bases and the J gene end by 5 bases; junction bases not matched to a gene: 8. Germline CDR1 reads SGHRS; CDR2 reads YFSETQ. This CDR3 region has 15 residues. The CDR3 sequence: CASSPLAGEAETQYF. CDR3 coding DNA: TGCGCCAGCAGCCCCCTAGCGGGAGAGGCGGAGACCCAGTACTTC.

CDR3 amino acids: CASSDSASGGNEQFF. CDR3 coding DNA: TGTGCCAGCAGTGACTCCGCTAGCGGAGGCAATGAGCAGTTCTTC. The V and J genes are TRBV6-4 and TRBJ2-1; TRBD2 agrees at 7 bases. V shed 0 bases, J shed 6 bases, and the junction held 5 bases outside the gene matches. The V gene's germline CDR1 is MRHNA and CDR2 SNTAGT. The CDR3 runs 15 residues.

The rearrangement uses TRBV7-9 and TRBJ1-2, with D possibly TRBD1 on 6 matching bases. Germline assignment: CDR1 SEHNR and CDR2 FQNEAQ (reference sequence). This CDR3 has 15 amino acids. V lost 8 bases and J lost 4, with 20 bases in between. The CDR3 here is CASETPGEGFYGYTF. The CDR3 DNA reads as TGTGCCAGCGAAACTCCAGGGGAAGGTTTCTATGGCTACACCTTC.

The rearrangement links TRBV4-3 to TRBJ2-4, with 7 bases that match TRBD2. CDR1 is LGHNA, CDR2 YSLEER, per germline. This CDR3 has 16 amino acids. Unmatched junction bases numbered 3, after V lost 0 bases and J lost 1 base. CDR3 DNA sequence: TGCGCCAGCAGCCAAGATGTGGGGGGGGCCAAAAACATTCAGTACTTC. Translated: CASSQDVGGAKNIQYF.

This chain uses TRBV5-1 with TRBJ2-7; D perhaps matches TRBD1 (6 bases). Germline assignment: CDR1 SGHRS and CDR2 YFSETQ. There are 16 residues in the CDR3. The V end lost 1 base, the J end lost 4 bases, and 18 bases lay between the germline ends. The CDR3 loop is CASSLSRGGGLYEQYF. The CDR3 nucleotides are TGCGCCAGCAGCTTGAGTCGTGGGGGCGGACTTTACGAGCAGTACTTC.